Each of the 18 T cell receptor beta chains below was sequenced from the same sample in a study of T cell responses to AZD1222 COVID-19 vaccine. This table comes from immunoSEQ multiplex PCR, and its TCRdb copy is limited to in-frame clones, with some not included. The sample has 250,000 to 300,000 clones; 90% to 95% are singletons. The sample here was peripheral blood, taken 28 days after the second AZD1222 dose. These receptors were taken from an adult who received the AZD1222 COVID-19 vaccine.

The chain is built from TRBV5-1 and TRBJ2-3, with TRBD2 matching over 13 bases. The CDR3 runs 17 residues. J was trimmed by 2 bases and V by 4 bases; bases with no gene match: 7. Germline V gene data show CDR1 as SGHRS and CDR2 as YFSETQ. Here the CDR3 reads CASSAGTSGANTDTQYF. The CDR3, as DNA: TGCGCCAGCAGCGCTGGGACTAGCGGGGCGAACACAGATACGCAGTATTTT.

This clone was counted a single time. The gene calls are TRBV18 and TRBJ2-1, with 7 bases aligning to TRBD1. Germline V gene data show CDR1 as KGHSH and CDR2 as LQKENI. The CDR3 covers 17 residues. J lost 4 bases, V lost 2 bases, and 11 bases had no gene match. The CDR3 here is CASSPMGSGQKYNEQFF. DNA of the CDR3: TGTGCCAGCTCACCAATGGGGTCGGGACAGAAATACAATGAGCAGTTCTTC.

Of note for this clone: Distinct nucleotide sequences in the sample also encode this CDR3. The chain combines TRBV10-2 with TRBJ1-2; D is ambiguous. Germline CDR1 WSHSY, CDR2 SAAADI. Trimming left V 0 bases short and J 3 bases short, with 8 bases between. The CDR3 spans 14 residues. The CDR3 DNA reads as TGCGCCAGCAGTGAGTCAGGGTCGGACTATGGCTACACCTTC. Its translation: CASSESGSDYGYTF.

The chain combines TRBV9 with TRBJ1-2; D is perhaps TRBD1 (5 bases). The CDR3 extends over 13 amino acids. V gave up 2 bases and J gave up 6 bases, with 11 bases separating them. Germline-derived CDR1 and CDR2 are SGDLS and YYNGEE. The CDR3 sequence is CASSVGWGNGYTF. CDR3 coding DNA: TGTGCCAGCAGCGTCGGTTGGGGCAATGGCTACACCTTC. Supplemented by reference TRBV9 and TRBJ1-2, the full variable domain reads DSGVTQTPKHLITATGQRVTLRCSPRSGDLSVYWYQQSLDQGLQFLIQYYNGEERAKGNILERFSAQQFPDLHSELNLSSLELGDSALYFCASSVGWGNGYTFGSGTRLTVV.

The sample holds one count of this clone. This chain uses TRBV24-1 with TRBJ1-5; TRBD1 is a possible D gene (5 bases). Germline CDR1 is KGHDR and CDR2 is SFDVKD. This CDR3 is built from 15 residues. Deletions cut 3 bases from V and 2 bases from J, with 10 bases between. The CDR3 is CATSDPKGGNQPQHF. The CDR3 nucleotides read TGTGCCACCAGTGATCCAAAAGGGGGCAATCAGCCCCAGCATTTT.

This clone showed up just once. The J gene is TRBJ2-7, the V gene TRBV5-1; 8 nucleotides line up with TRBD1. CDR3 length: 15 amino acids. V lost 3 bases, J lost 4 bases, and 9 bases stayed unmatched. Germline loops: CDR1 SGHRS, CDR2 YFSETQ. The CDR3 region has the DNA TGCGCCAGCAGCTACGGACAGGGACTTGGGTACGAGCAGTACTTC. Its translation: CASSYGQGLGYEQYF.

The chain uses TRBV15 and TRBJ2-1; D possibly corresponds to TRBD2 (6 bases). Germline V gene sequence: CDR1 LNHNV, CDR2 YYDKDF (reference sequence). V was shortened by 5 bases and J by 0 bases, with 8 bases between the two germline ends. The CDR3 length is 14 residues. In DNA form, the CDR3 reads TGTGCCACCAGCGGGGGGAGCTCCTACAATGAGCAGTTCTTC. Its protein is CATSGGSSYNEQFF.

The rearrangement links TRBV21-1 to TRBJ2-2; the table gives TRBD1 as D, unverified against the DNA. TRBV21-1 is reported as a pseudogene. This CDR3 is 16 amino acids long. The CDR3, as DNA: TGTGCCAGCAGCAAAGGGGGACAGGGGACCACCGGGGAGCTGTTTTTT. Translation: CASSKGGQGTTGELFF.

This rearrangement joins TRBV9 to TRBJ1-5; weak D call: TRBD1 (5 bases). Between the trimmed V and J ends, which lost 4 bases and 7 bases, there was a span of 15 bases. The V gene's germline CDR1 is SGDLS and CDR2 YYNGEE. The CDR3 sequence is 14 residues long. In DNA form, the CDR3 reads TGTGCCAGCAGCCCGACAGTTCTCTGGCAGCCCCAGCATTTT. It specifies CASSPTVLWQPQHF.

The CDR3 sequence: CASSYPGQGASPLHF. CDR3 nucleotides: TGTGCCAGCAGTTATCCAGGACAGGGGGCTTCACCCCTCCACTTT. This rearrangement joins TRBV6-5 to TRBJ1-6; 11 bases are shared with TRBD1. The V and J ends lost 3 bases and 9 bases, in that order; junction bases with no gene match: 4. CDR1 and CDR2 from the germline V gene are MNHEY and SVGAGI. The CDR3 has 15 amino acids.

V is TRBV6-5 and J is TRBJ1-1; weak D call: TRBD1 (5 bases). This CDR3 has 15 amino acids. Trimming removed 2 bases from V and 1 base from J, with 11 bases in between. From germline, CDR1 is MNHEY and CDR2 SVGAGI. CDR3 bases: TGTGCCAGCAGTTACGGCGACAGTAGGAACACTGAAGCTTTCTTT. As protein: CASSYGDSRNTEAFF.

This chain uses TRBV9 with TRBJ2-2, with D hard to call. V was pared by 2 bases and J by 0 bases, with 14 bases between. Germline CDR1 reads SGDLS; CDR2 reads YYNGEE. CDR3 length: 17 residues. The CDR3 nucleotides are TGTGCCAGCAGCGTTCATTTGGGCCCCGCGAACACCGGGGAGCTGTTTTTT. Translated: CASSVHLGPANTGELFF.

This chain links TRBV4-2 with TRBJ2-5; D call uncertain. The CDR3 runs to 16 residues. The germline CDR1 and CDR2 sequences are LGHNA and YNFKEQ. Trimming removed 0 bases at V and 4 bases at J, with 15 bases between. CDR3 sequence reads: CASSQDPLSKGETQYF. CDR3 coding DNA: TGTGCCAGCAGCCAAGATCCATTGAGCAAAGGAGAGACCCAGTACTTC.

V and J are TRBV28 and TRBJ2-7; 9 bases are shared with TRBD1. V was clipped by 4 bases and J by 2 bases; unmatched bases: 6. The CDR3 consists of 15 residues. The germline V gene encodes CDR1 MDHEN and CDR2 SYDVKM. The CDR3 DNA sequence: TGTGCCAGCAGTTCCGCGGGACAGGGTCCCTACGAGCAGTACTTC. It codes for CASSSAGQGPYEQYF.

V and J are TRBV6-2 or TRBV6-3 and TRBJ1-1; D is possibly TRBD1 (6 bases). Germline values: CDR1 MNHEY, CDR2 SVGEGT. The CDR3 covers 12 residues. Trimming cost V 5 bases and J 9 bases, with 13 bases left between them. The CDR3 is CASSPDRLQAFF. CDR3 DNA: TGTGCCAGCAGTCCCGACAGGCTTCAAGCTTTCTTT.

CDR3 residues: CAISQGPEAFF. The CDR3 DNA follows: TGTGCCATCAGTCAGGGCCCTGAAGCTTTCTTT. This chain joins TRBV10-3 and TRBJ1-1; possibly TRBD1 for D (5 bases). CDR1 and CDR2 from the germline V gene are ENHRY and SYGVKD. This CDR3 has 11 residues. Trimming took off 5 bases at V and 6 bases at J, with 7 bases between the two ends.

V gene TRBV5-1 combines with J gene TRBJ2-2; 8 bases fit TRBD2. This CDR3 has 15 residues. Losses at the gene ends were 2 bases for V and 4 bases for J; bases not matched to a gene: 4. Germline loops: CDR1 SGHRS, CDR2 YFSETQ. In DNA form, the CDR3 reads TGCGCCAGCAGCTTACTAGCGGACCCCACCGGGGAGCTGTTTTTT. This sequence encodes CASSLLADPTGELFF.

The J gene is TRBJ2-1, the V gene TRBV7-8; TRBD2 is a possible D gene (7 bases). Trimming cost V 5 bases and J 7 bases, with 21 bases left between them. This CDR3 spans 16 amino acids. CDR1 and CDR2 from the germline V gene are SGHVS and FQNEAQ. CDR3: CASSPRGGAVRNEQFF. CDR3 sequence (DNA): TGTGCCAGCAGCCCGAGGGGGGGGGCCGTAAGGAATGAGCAGTTCTTC.